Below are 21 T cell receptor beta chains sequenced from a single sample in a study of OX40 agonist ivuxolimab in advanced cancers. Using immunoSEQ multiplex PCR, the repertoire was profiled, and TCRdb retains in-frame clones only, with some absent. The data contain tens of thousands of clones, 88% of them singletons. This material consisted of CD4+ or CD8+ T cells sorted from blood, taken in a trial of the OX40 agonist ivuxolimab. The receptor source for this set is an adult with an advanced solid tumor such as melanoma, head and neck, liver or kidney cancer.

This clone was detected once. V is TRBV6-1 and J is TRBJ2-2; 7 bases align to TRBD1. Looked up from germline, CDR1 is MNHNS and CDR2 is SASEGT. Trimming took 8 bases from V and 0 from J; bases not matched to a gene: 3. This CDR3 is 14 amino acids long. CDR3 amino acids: CASEGQTNTGELFF. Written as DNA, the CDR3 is TGTGCCAGCGAGGGACAGACGAACACCGGGGAGCTGTTTTTT.

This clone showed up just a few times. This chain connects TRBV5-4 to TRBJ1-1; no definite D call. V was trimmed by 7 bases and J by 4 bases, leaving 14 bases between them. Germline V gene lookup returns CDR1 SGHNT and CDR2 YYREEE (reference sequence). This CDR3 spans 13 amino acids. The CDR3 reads CASGPIGSTEAFF. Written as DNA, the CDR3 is TGTGCCAGCGGTCCTATTGGGAGCACTGAAGCTTTCTTT.

CDR3 protein: CASSVGVTVIYEQYF. The CDR3 region has the DNA TGTGCCAGCAGCGTAGGGGTGACAGTGATTTACGAGCAGTACTTC. This chain connects TRBV9 to TRBJ2-7, with a weak D call TRBD1 (5 bases). Trimming stripped 0 bases from V and 4 bases from J, with 14 bases between. The germline V gene encodes CDR1 SGDLS and CDR2 YYNGEE. There are 15 residues in the CDR3.

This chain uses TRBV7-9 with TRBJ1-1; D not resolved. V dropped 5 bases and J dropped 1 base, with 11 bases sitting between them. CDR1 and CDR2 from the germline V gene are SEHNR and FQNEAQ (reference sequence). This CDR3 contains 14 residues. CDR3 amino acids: CASSAGEQNTEAFF. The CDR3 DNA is TGTGCCAGCAGCGCTGGAGAACAGAACACTGAAGCTTTCTTT.

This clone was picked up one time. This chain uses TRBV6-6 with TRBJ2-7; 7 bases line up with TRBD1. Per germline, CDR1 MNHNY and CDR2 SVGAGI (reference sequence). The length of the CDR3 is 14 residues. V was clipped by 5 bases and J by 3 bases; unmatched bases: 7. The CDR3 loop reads CASSRPGQFYEQYF. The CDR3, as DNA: TGTGCCAGCAGTCGGCCGGGACAGTTCTACGAGCAGTACTTC.

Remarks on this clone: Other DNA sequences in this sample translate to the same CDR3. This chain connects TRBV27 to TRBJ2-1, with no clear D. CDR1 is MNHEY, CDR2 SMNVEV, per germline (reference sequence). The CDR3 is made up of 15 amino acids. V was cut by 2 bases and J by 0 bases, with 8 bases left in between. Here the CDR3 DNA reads TGTGCCAGCAGTTTAGGCTGGGACTCCTACAATGAGCAGTTCTTC. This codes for CASSLGWDSYNEQFF.

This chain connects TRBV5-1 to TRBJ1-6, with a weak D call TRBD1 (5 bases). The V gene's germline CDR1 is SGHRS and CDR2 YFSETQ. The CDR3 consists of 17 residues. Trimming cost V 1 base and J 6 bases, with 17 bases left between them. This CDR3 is CASSLNPVGVGNSPLHF. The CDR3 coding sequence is TGCGCCAGCAGCTTGAACCCGGTGGGGGTAGGTAATTCACCCCTCCACTTT.

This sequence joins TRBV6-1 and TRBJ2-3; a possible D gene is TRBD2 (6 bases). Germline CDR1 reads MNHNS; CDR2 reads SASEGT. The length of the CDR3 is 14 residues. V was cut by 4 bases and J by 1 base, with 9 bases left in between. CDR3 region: CASSVPGGTDTQYF. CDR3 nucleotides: TGTGCCAGCAGTGTTCCGGGAGGCACAGATACGCAGTATTTT.

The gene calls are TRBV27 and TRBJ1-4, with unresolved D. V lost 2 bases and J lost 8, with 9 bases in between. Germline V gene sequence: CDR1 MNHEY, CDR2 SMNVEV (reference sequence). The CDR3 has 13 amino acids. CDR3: CASSLQATEKLFF. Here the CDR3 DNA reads TGTGCCAGCAGTTTACAGGCCACGGAAAAACTGTTTTTT.

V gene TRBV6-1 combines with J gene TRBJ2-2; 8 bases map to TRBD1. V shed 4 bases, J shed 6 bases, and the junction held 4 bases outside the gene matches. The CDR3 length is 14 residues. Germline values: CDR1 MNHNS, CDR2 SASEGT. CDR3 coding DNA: TGTGCCAGCAGTGTTGTCAGGGGGCCCGGGGAGCTGTTTTTT. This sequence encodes CASSVVRGPGELFF.

The CDR3 loop reads CASSLEARGGETQYF. The CDR3 coding sequence is TGTGCCAGCAGTCTTGAGGCCAGGGGCGGGGAGACCCAGTACTTC. The chain employs TRBV2 and TRBJ2-5; D may be TRBD1 (6 bases). The V end lost 5 bases, the J end lost 5 bases, and 18 bases lay between the germline ends. CDR1 is SNHLY and CDR2 is FYNNEI in the germline V gene. CDR3 length equals 15 residues.

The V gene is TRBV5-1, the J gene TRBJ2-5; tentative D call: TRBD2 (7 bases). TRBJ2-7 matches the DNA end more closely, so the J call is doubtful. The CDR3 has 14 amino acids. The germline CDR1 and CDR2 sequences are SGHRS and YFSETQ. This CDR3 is CASSTAGHTYEQYF. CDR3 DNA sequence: TGCGCCAGCAGTACAGCGGGACATACCTACGAGCAGTACTTC.

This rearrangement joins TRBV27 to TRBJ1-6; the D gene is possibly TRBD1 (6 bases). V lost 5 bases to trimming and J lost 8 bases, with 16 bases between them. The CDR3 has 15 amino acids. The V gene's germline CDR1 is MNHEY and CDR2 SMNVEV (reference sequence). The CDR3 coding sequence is TGTGCCAGCAGTCGCTACAGGGTTGAACATTCACCCCTCCACTTT. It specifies CASSRYRVEHSPLHF.

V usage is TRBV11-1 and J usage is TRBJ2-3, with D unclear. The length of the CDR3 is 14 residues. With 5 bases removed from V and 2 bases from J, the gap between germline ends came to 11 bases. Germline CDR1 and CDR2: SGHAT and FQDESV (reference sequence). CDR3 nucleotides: TGTGCCAGCAGCCTTGGGCAGAACACAGATACGCAGTATTTT. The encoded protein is CASSLGQNTDTQYF.

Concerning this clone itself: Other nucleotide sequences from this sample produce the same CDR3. CDR3: CASSPPGNTEAFF. Here the CDR3 DNA reads TGTGCCAGCTCACCACCGGGGAACACTGAAGCTTTCTTT. The rearrangement links TRBV18 to TRBJ1-1; D remains unclear. CDR1 and CDR2 (germline): KGHSH, LQKENI. There are 13 residues in the CDR3. V lost 0 bases to trimming and J lost 1 base, with 3 bases between them.

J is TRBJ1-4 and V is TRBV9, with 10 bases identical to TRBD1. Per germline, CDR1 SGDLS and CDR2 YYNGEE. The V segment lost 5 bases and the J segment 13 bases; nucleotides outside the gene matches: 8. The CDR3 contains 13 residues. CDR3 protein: CASRDRDRGRLFF. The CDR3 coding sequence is TGTGCCAGCAGGGACCGGGACAGGGGAAGACTGTTTTTT.

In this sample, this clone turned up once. The CDR3 reads CASSEGMEGQPQHF. CDR3 nucleotide sequence: TGTGCCAGCAGTGAAGGCATGGAAGGGCAGCCCCAGCATTTT. The chain links TRBV6-1 to TRBJ1-5; D gene ambiguous. Trimming shortened V by 1 base and J by 7 bases, and 11 bases separated the two germline ends. Germline lookup yields CDR1 MNHNS and CDR2 SASEGT. The CDR3 runs to 14 residues.

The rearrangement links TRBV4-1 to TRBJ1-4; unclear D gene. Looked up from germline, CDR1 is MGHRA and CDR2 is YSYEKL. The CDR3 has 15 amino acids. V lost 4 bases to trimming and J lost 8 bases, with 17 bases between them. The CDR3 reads CASSRPGVAEEKLFF. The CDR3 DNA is TGCGCCAGCAGCCGGCCTGGGGTGGCAGAAGAAAAACTGTTTTTT.

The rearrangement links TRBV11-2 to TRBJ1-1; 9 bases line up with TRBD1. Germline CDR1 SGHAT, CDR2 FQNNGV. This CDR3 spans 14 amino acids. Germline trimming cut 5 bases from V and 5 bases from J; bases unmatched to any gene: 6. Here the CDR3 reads CASSIRTGETEAFF. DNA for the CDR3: TGTGCCAGCAGCATTCGGACAGGGGAGACTGAAGCTTTCTTT.

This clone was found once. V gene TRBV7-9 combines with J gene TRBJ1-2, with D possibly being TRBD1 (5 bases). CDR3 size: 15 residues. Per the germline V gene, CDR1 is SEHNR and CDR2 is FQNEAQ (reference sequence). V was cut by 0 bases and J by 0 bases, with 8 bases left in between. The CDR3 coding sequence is TGTGCCAGCAGCTTAGCCACAGGATCTAACTATGGCTACACCTTC. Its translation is CASSLATGSNYGYTF.

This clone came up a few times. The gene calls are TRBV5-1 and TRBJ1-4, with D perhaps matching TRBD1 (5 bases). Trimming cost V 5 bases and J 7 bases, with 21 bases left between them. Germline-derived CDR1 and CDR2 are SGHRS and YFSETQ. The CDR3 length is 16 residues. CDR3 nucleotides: TGCGCCAGCAGACACGGGTCGAAGGGGCCGATTGAAAAACTGTTTTTT. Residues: CASRHGSKGPIEKLFF.